A selection of T cell receptor beta chains follows, all from one sample in a study of shared clonotypes between healthy human individuals. This table comes from immunoSEQ multiplex PCR, and its TCRdb copy is limited to in-frame clones, with some not included. This table holds about 2 million clones, roughly 95% found once. Specimen: naive CD8+ T cells sorted from blood. Every receptor here comes from a man aged 18 to 29 in good health. The CDR3 runs from the conserved cysteine through the conserved F or W. Each record gives: clone size, D gene, CDR3 length, V gene, J gene, CDR3 DNA, CDR3 protein. A D gene is named only where the DNA matches it firmly. For some rows the clone size is stated as once, few or many, or as a class when expanded; others skip it.

abundance: -
d_gene: TRBD2
len: 15
v_gene: TRBV28
j_gene: TRBJ2-5
CDR3nt: TGTGCCAGCAGTTGGGAGGGAATGCCTCGAGAGACCCAGTACTTC
CDR3aa: CASSWEGMPRETQYF

abundance: -
d_gene: -
len: 16
v_gene: TRBV11-2
j_gene: TRBJ2-3
CDR3nt: TGTGCCAGCAGCCCTGGACTTGCCCCAAGCACAGATACGCAGTATTTT
CDR3aa: CASSPGLAPSTDTQYF

abundance: -
d_gene: -
len: 14
v_gene: TRBV7-3
j_gene: TRBJ1-1
CDR3nt: TGTGCCAGCAGCTCAACAGGGAGCCCCACTGAAGCTTTCTTT
CDR3aa: CASSSTGSPTEAFF

abundance: -
d_gene: -
len: 16
v_gene: TRBV5-6
j_gene: TRBJ2-7
CDR3nt: TGTGCCAGCAGCTTGGTACACCGAGGCCTTATGGGAGAGCAGTACTTC
CDR3aa: CASSLVHRGLMGEQYF

abundance: -
d_gene: -
len: 16
v_gene: TRBV7-6
j_gene: TRBJ2-1
CDR3nt: TGTGCCAGCAGCCTACGATGGGTCCTACAATACAATGAGCAGTTCTTC
CDR3aa: CASSLRWVLQYNEQFF

abundance: -
d_gene: -
len: 11
v_gene: TRBV11-2
j_gene: TRBJ2-1
CDR3nt: TGTGCCAGCAGCTACGGCAATGAGCAGTTCTTC
CDR3aa: CASSYGNEQFF

abundance: -
d_gene: TRBD2
len: 13
v_gene: TRBV2
j_gene: TRBJ2-1
CDR3nt: TGTGCCAGCAGGGAGCGGGGGGGCACTGAGCAGTTCTTC
CDR3aa: CASRERGGTEQFF

abundance: -
d_gene: TRBD1
len: 15
v_gene: TRBV4-1
j_gene: TRBJ2-7
CDR3nt: TGCGCCAGCAGCCAGGGACAGGGAAACTCCTACGAGCAGTACTTC
CDR3aa: CASSQGQGNSYEQYF

abundance: once
d_gene: -
len: 17
v_gene: TRBV7-2
j_gene: TRBJ2-1
CDR3nt: TGTGCCAGCAGCTTAGGTCAGGGCGGGATTTCCTACAATGAGCAGTTCTTC
CDR3aa: CASSLGQGGISYNEQFF

abundance: -
d_gene: -
len: 15
v_gene: TRBV6-1
j_gene: TRBJ2-3
CDR3nt: TGTGCCAGCAGTGAGCCCTATTTACCAACAGATACGCAGTATTTT
CDR3aa: CASSEPYLPTDTQYF

abundance: -
d_gene: -
len: 14
v_gene: TRBV19
j_gene: TRBJ2-7
CDR3nt: TGTGCCAGTAGTATAGTAGGCAGGGGCTACGAGCAGTACTTC
CDR3aa: CASSIVGRGYEQYF

abundance: -
d_gene: -
len: 16
v_gene: TRBV7-8
j_gene: TRBJ1-1
CDR3nt: TGTGCCAGCAGCTTAGCGGGGGGGGCGATGAACACTGAAGCTTTCTTT
CDR3aa: CASSLAGGAMNTEAFF

abundance: -
d_gene: -
len: 17
v_gene: TRBV27
j_gene: TRBJ2-2
CDR3nt: TGTGCCAGCAGTGCTCTGTTACCGACAGGATCGGCCGGGGAGCTGTTTTTT
CDR3aa: CASSALLPTGSAGELFF

abundance: -
d_gene: -
len: 13
v_gene: TRBV14
j_gene: TRBJ2-7
CDR3nt: TGTGCCAGCAGCCAAATGGGAAGGGCCGAGCAGTACTTC
CDR3aa: CASSQMGRAEQYF

abundance: -
d_gene: -
len: 12
v_gene: TRBV29-1
j_gene: TRBJ2-2
CDR3nt: TGCAGCGCATATGGAGACCCCGGGGAGCTGTTTTTT
CDR3aa: CSAYGDPGELFF

abundance: few
d_gene: -
len: 9
v_gene: TRBV20-1
j_gene: TRBJ2-7
CDR3nt: TGCAGTGCTAGCTACGAGCAGTACTTC
CDR3aa: CSASYEQYF

abundance: -
d_gene: TRBD2
len: 15
v_gene: TRBV5-1
j_gene: TRBJ2-1
CDR3nt: TGCGCCAGCAGTACTAGCGGGGGGTTCAACAATGAGCAGTTCTTC
CDR3aa: CASSTSGGFNNEQFF

abundance: -
d_gene: TRBD2
len: 15
v_gene: TRBV19
j_gene: TRBJ2-1
CDR3nt: TGTGCCAGTAGTATGCTAGCGGGGGGGCTCGGTGAGCAGTTCTTC
CDR3aa: CASSMLAGGLGEQFF

abundance: -
d_gene: -
len: 15
v_gene: TRBV29-1
j_gene: TRBJ2-2
CDR3nt: TGCAGCGTTGAAGTTCCCGGGGATAGCACCGGGGAGCTGTTTTTT
CDR3aa: CSVEVPGDSTGELFF

abundance: -
d_gene: -
len: 15
v_gene: TRBV5-4
j_gene: TRBJ2-7
CDR3nt: TGTGCCAGCAGCTTCTCTAGGGAATTTCCTTACGAGCAGTACTTC
CDR3aa: CASSFSREFPYEQYF

abundance: -
d_gene: -
len: 14
v_gene: TRBV2
j_gene: TRBJ2-7
CDR3nt: TGTGCCAGCAGTACCTTGGACGGAAAATACGAGCAGTACTTC
CDR3aa: CASSTLDGKYEQYF

abundance: -
d_gene: TRBD1
len: 15
v_gene: TRBV18
j_gene: TRBJ2-5
CDR3nt: TGTGCCAGCTCACCATGGACAGGGGGGCAAGAGACCCAGTACTTC
CDR3aa: CASSPWTGGQETQYF

abundance: -
d_gene: TRBD2
len: 14
v_gene: TRBV27
j_gene: TRBJ2-1
CDR3nt: TGTGCCAGCATTGGCGGGAGGGCCTTACATGAGCAGTTCTTC
CDR3aa: CASIGGRALHEQFF

abundance: -
d_gene: -
len: 14
v_gene: TRBV7-9
j_gene: TRBJ1-4
CDR3nt: TGTGCCAGCAGCTTAGATCGGGGGTATGAAAAACTGTTTTTT
CDR3aa: CASSLDRGYEKLFF

abundance: -
d_gene: -
len: 15
v_gene: TRBV11-1
j_gene: TRBJ1-1
CDR3nt: TGTGCCAGCAGCTTAGTCTCACACATGAACACTGAAGCTTTCTTT
CDR3aa: CASSLVSHMNTEAFF

abundance: -
d_gene: -
len: 15
v_gene: TRBV2
j_gene: TRBJ1-4
CDR3nt: TGTGCCAGCAGTCTTGGACGGCTACTTAATGAAAAACTGTTTTTT
CDR3aa: CASSLGRLLNEKLFF

abundance: -
d_gene: -
len: 18
v_gene: TRBV4-1
j_gene: TRBJ1-2
CDR3nt: TGCGCCAGCAGCCAAGACAGCTCCTCCGGGCCCTCCGAGGGCGGCTACACCTTC
CDR3aa: CASSQDSSSGPSEGGYTF

abundance: -
d_gene: -
len: 17
v_gene: TRBV4-1
j_gene: TRBJ1-4
CDR3nt: TGCGCCAGCAGCCAGGGGACCCGGGGGGGAACTAATGAAAAACTGTTTTTT
CDR3aa: CASSQGTRGGTNEKLFF

abundance: -
d_gene: -
len: 16
v_gene: TRBV29-1
j_gene: TRBJ2-1
CDR3nt: TGCAGCGTTGAAGATCCTGCGGGACTGACTTACAATGAGCAGTTCTTC
CDR3aa: CSVEDPAGLTYNEQFF

abundance: -
d_gene: -
len: 15
v_gene: TRBV5-1
j_gene: TRBJ1-1
CDR3nt: TGCGCCAGCAGCCGGGCAAGGACACAGAACACTGAAGCTTTCTTT
CDR3aa: CASSRARTQNTEAFF

abundance: -
d_gene: -
len: 15
v_gene: TRBV7-2
j_gene: TRBJ1-2
CDR3nt: TGTGCCAGCAGCTTAGCGCCATCTTGGGACTATGGCTACACCTTC
CDR3aa: CASSLAPSWDYGYTF

abundance: few
d_gene: -
len: 13
v_gene: TRBV29-1
j_gene: TRBJ2-1
CDR3nt: TGCAGCGTTGGGGAAGGAGGGCGCGGTGAGCAGTTCTTC
CDR3aa: CSVGEGGRGEQFF

abundance: once
d_gene: TRBD1
len: 16
v_gene: TRBV9
j_gene: TRBJ2-5
CDR3nt: TGTGCCAGCAGCGTGGGCGAAAAAACAGGGGTGGAGACCCAGTACTTC
CDR3aa: CASSVGEKTGVETQYF

abundance: -
d_gene: -
len: 16
v_gene: TRBV5-6
j_gene: TRBJ2-7
CDR3nt: TGTGCCAGCAGCTTGGCCGGACGGGATGTCGCCTACGAGCAGTACTTC
CDR3aa: CASSLAGRDVAYEQYF

abundance: -
d_gene: -
len: 13
v_gene: TRBV7-9
j_gene: TRBJ1-1
CDR3nt: TGTGCCAGCACCCCCCCCCTGAACACTGAAGCTTTCTTT
CDR3aa: CASTPPLNTEAFF

abundance: -
d_gene: TRBD1
len: 15
v_gene: TRBV2
j_gene: TRBJ2-7
CDR3nt: TGTGCCAGCAGTGAAGTTGGACAGGGTTCGAGGGAGCAGTACTTC
CDR3aa: CASSEVGQGSREQYF

abundance: -
d_gene: TRBD2
len: 15
v_gene: TRBV11-3
j_gene: TRBJ2-1
CDR3nt: TGTGCCAGCAGCCCGGGACTAGCGGCCTACAATGAGCAGTTCTTC
CDR3aa: CASSPGLAAYNEQFF

abundance: -
d_gene: TRBD2
len: 14
v_gene: TRBV10-3
j_gene: TRBJ2-2
CDR3nt: TGTGCCATCACCCGGGAGGTAGACACCGGGGAGCTGTTTTTT
CDR3aa: CAITREVDTGELFF

abundance: once
d_gene: -
len: 14
v_gene: TRBV30
j_gene: TRBJ2-3
CDR3nt: TGTGCCCAGGACAGTATAGCCGGATCAGATACGCAGTATTTT
CDR3aa: CAQDSIAGSDTQYF

abundance: -
d_gene: -
len: 14
v_gene: TRBV6-5
j_gene: TRBJ1-3
CDR3nt: TGTGCCAGCAGTCTCCAGGGCTCTGGAAACACCATATATTTT
CDR3aa: CASSLQGSGNTIYF

abundance: -
d_gene: TRBD1
len: 19
v_gene: TRBV7-6
j_gene: TRBJ2-6
CDR3nt: TGTGCCAGCAGCCTCCCCGGTGGACAGGGGGGCTCTGGGGCCAACGTCCTGACTTTC
CDR3aa: CASSLPGGQGGSGANVLTF